This TCR beta chain was identified during a study of regulatory T cells in long-lasting Graves disease. Details on this clonotype: Just one base apart from a much larger clone, this may be a read error.

Investigators prepared the TCR beta libraries by applying iRepertoire HTBI primers and Arm-PCR of CDR3 regions. Authors' processing steps: From all samples, identification returned 12 to 15 TRBJ and approximately 67 TRBV segments. TCRdb called the multiplex PCR reads again in MiXCR, with one record for every CDR3 protein. TCRdb, not the original authors, processed these V and J calls. The data hold some 430,000 distinct CDR3 sequences, with 20% to 25% observed a single time. Sample time point: persistent/refractory GD, antithyroid drugs over 5 years with positive TRAb. Construction of the TCR library relied on RNA isolated from PBMCs. The germline CDR1 and CDR2 sequences are MGHRA and YSYEKL. V was pared by 3 bases and J by 6 bases, with 12 bases between. CDR3 length equals 13 residues.

The sample in question was peripheral blood mononuclear cells (PBMCs), obtained when the disease was refractory, from a patient treated with antithyroid drugs. The rearrangement uses TRBV4-1 and TRBJ2-7; the D is unclear. This sequence was found in a female donor with Graves disease. The CDR3 sequence is CASSHDSLSEQYF. The CDR3 bases are TGCGCCAGCAGCCATGATAGTCTCTCCGAGCAGTACTTC.